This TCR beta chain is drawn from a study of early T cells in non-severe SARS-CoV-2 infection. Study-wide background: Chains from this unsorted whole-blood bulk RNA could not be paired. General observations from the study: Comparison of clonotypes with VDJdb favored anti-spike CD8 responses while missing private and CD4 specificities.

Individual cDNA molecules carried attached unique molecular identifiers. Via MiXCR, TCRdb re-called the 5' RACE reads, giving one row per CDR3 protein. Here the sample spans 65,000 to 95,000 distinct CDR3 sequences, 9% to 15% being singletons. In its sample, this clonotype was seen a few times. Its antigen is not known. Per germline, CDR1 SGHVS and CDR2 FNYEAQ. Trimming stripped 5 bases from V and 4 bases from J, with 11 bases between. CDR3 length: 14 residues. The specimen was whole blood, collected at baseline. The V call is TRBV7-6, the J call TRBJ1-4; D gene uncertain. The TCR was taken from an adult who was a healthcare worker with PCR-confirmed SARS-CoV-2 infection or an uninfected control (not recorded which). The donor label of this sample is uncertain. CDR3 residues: CASSPRPDNEKLFF. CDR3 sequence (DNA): TGTGCCAGCAGCCCCCGGCCCGATAATGAAAAACTGTTTTTT.